These T cell receptor beta chains were read from a single sample in a study of early T cells in non-severe SARS-CoV-2 infection. In TCRdb, the 5' RACE reads were re-called with MiXCR into one record per CDR3 protein. The repertoire consists of about 83,000 distinct CDR3 sequences, with more than 13% occurring once and the leading ten covering under 4%. The sequenced sample was whole blood. Source of these receptors: an adult who was a healthcare worker with PCR-confirmed SARS-CoV-2 infection or an uninfected control (not recorded which). The CDR3 runs from the conserved cysteine through the conserved F or W. A D gene is named only where the DNA matches it firmly. Clone size, where shown, is once, few, many, or a class for clones that have expanded.

TRBJ2-5 | - | TRBV11-2 | many | CASSWEAFQETQYF | TGTGCCAGCAGCTGGGAAGCGTTTCAAGAGACCCAGTACTTC
TRBJ1-6 | - | TRBV5-5 | few | CASSFGQTSPSLHF | TGTGCCAGCAGCTTCGGACAGACCTCTCCGTCCCTCCACTTT
TRBJ2-1 | - | TRBV2 | - | CASSAQFF | TGTGCCAGCAGTGCCCAGTTCTTC
TRBJ2-3 | - | TRBV29-1 | - | CSVQQGYTDTQYF | TGCAGCGTTCAGCAGGGGTACACAGATACGCAGTATTTT
TRBJ2-2 | TRBD2 | TRBV11-2 | many | CASSITGGRVTGELFF | TGTGCCAGCAGCATCACGGGGGGGCGCGTCACCGGGGAGCTGTTTTTT
TRBJ2-5 | - | TRBV18 | many | CASSPPVTQETQYF | TGTGCCAGCTCACCACCGGTAACTCAAGAGACCCAGTACTTC
TRBJ2-2 | - | TRBV7-9 | many | CASSPGTVNTGELFF | TGTGCCAGCAGCCCCGGGACGGTGAACACCGGGGAGCTGTTTTTT
TRBJ2-7 | TRBD1 | TRBV14 | - | CASSQEGTGSYEQYF | TGTGCCAGCAGCCAAGAAGGGACAGGTTCCTACGAGCAGTACTTC
TRBJ2-3 | TRBD2 | TRBV10-2 | few | CASRTSGGPDTQYF | TGCGCCAGCAGGACTAGCGGGGGCCCAGATACGCAGTATTTT
TRBJ1-1 | TRBD1 | TRBV11-2 | few | CASSSDREDTEAFF | TGTGCCAGCAGCTCGGACAGGGAAGACACTGAAGCTTTCTTT
TRBJ2-1 | TRBD2 | TRBV30 | few | CAWIRLAGGGEQFF | TGTGCCTGGATCCGACTAGCGGGAGGCGGTGAGCAGTTCTTC
TRBJ1-6 | - | TRBV5-1 | - | CASSLGGNSPLHF | TGCGCCAGCAGCTTGGGGGGTAATTCACCCCTCCACTTT
TRBJ1-4 | - | TRBV7-9 | - | CASSLGPNEKLFF | TGTGCCAGCAGCTTAGGACCTAATGAAAAACTGTTTTTT
TRBJ1-2 | - | TRBV3-1 | many | CASSRTGEGWYGYTF | TGTGCCAGCAGCCGGACGGGGGAGGGATGGTATGGCTACACCTTC
TRBJ1-6 | - | TRBV7-3 | - | CASSLTPQGTNSPLHF | TGTGCCAGCAGCTTAACTCCACAGGGTACTAATTCACCCCTCCACTTT
TRBJ2-3 | TRBD2 | TRBV5-6 | many | CASSLPSGGTLTQYF | TGTGCCAGCAGCTTACCTAGCGGGGGGACCCTTACGCAGTATTTT
TRBJ1-1 | - | TRBV9 | many | CASSVKSNTEAFF | TGTGCCAGCAGCGTAAAGTCCAACACTGAAGCTTTCTTT
TRBJ2-7 | - | TRBV7-9 | few | CASSLAQDRPYF | TGTGCCAGCAGCTTAGCGCAGGACAGACCCTACTTC
TRBJ2-7 | - | TRBV29-1 | - | CSVEYVGEQYF | TGCAGCGTTGAGTACGTTGGCGAGCAGTACTTC
TRBJ2-7 | - | TRBV7-9 | - | CASSLTKEQYF | TGTGCCAGCAGCTTAACGAAGGAGCAGTACTTC
TRBJ2-7 | TRBD2 | TRBV19 | few | CASSPGLAGGLYEQYF | TGTGCCAGTAGCCCCGGACTAGCGGGGGGATTGTACGAGCAGTACTTC
TRBJ1-5 | TRBD1 | TRBV2 | - | CASSDRQGVKQPQHF | TGTGCCAGCAGTGATAGACAGGGGGTAAAACAGCCCCAGCATTTT
TRBJ1-2 | TRBD1 | TRBV5-4 | many | CASSFAGTGGAYGYTF | TGTGCCAGCAGCTTTGCCGGGACAGGGGGCGCCTATGGCTACACCTTC